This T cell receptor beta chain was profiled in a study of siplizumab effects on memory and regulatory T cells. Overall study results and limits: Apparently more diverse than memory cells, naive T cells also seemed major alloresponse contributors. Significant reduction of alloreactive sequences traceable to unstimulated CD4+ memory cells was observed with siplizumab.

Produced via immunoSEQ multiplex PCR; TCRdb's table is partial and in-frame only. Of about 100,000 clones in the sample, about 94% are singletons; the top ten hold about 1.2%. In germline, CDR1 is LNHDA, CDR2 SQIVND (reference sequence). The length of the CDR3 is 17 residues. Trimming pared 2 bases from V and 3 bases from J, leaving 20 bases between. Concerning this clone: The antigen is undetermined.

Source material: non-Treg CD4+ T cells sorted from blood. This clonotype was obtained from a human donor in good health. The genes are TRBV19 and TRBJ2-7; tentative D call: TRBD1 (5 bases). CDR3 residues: CASSIRLGEGRLYEQYF. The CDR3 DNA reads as TGTGCCAGTAGTATACGCCTAGGGGAAGGCCGTCTCTACGAGCAGTACTTC.